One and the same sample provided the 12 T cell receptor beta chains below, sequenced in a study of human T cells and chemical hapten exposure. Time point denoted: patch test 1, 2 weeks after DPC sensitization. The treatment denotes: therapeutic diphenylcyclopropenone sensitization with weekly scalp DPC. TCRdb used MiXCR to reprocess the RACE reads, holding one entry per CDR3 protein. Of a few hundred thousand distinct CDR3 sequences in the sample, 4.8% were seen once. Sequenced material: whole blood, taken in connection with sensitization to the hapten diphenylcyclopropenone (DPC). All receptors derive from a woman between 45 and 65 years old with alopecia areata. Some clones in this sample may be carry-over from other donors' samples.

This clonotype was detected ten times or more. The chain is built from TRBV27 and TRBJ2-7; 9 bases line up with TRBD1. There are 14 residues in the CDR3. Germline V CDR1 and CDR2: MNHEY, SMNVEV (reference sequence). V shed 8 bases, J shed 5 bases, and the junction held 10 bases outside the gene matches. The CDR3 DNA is TGTGCCAGCTCCCCTAGGACAGGGGACCACGAGCAGTACTTC. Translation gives CASSPRTGDHEQYF.

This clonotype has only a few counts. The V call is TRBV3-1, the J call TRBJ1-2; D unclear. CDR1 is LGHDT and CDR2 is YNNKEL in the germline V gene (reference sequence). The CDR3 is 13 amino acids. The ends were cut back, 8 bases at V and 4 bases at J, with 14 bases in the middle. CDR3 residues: CASRPGSGYGYTF. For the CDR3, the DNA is TGTGCCAGCCGCCCGGGATCAGGCTATGGCTACACCTTC. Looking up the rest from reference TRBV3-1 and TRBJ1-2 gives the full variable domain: DTAVSQTPKYLVTQMGNDKSIKCEQNLGHDTMYWYKQDSKKFLKIMFSYNNKELIINETVPNRFSPKSPDKAHLNLHINSLELGDSAVYFCASRPGSGYGYTFGSGTRLTVV.

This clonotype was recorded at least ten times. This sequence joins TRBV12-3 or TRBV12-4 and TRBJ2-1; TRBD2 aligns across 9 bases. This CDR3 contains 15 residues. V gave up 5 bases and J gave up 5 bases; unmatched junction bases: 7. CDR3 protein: CASSDGLAPNNEQFF. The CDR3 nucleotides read TGTGCCAGCAGTGACGGACTAGCGCCTAACAATGAGCAGTTCTTC.

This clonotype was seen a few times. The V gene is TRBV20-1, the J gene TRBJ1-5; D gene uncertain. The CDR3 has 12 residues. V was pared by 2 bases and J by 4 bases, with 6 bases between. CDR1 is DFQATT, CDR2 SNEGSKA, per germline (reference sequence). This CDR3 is CSARRLNQPQHF. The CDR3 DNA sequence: TGCAGTGCTAGAAGGCTTAATCAGCCCCAGCATTTT.

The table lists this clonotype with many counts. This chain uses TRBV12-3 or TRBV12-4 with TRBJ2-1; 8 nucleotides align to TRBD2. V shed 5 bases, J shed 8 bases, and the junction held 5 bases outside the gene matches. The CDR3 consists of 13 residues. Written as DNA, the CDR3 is TGTGCCAGCAGTGTCACGGGGGGGGATGAGCAGTTCTTC. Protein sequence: CASSVTGGDEQFF.

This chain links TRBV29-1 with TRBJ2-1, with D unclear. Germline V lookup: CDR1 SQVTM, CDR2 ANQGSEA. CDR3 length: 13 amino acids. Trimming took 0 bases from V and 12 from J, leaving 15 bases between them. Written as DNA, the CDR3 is TGCAGCGTTGAAGATTTTGGCGGCCTAGGGCAGTTCTTC. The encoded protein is CSVEDFGGLGQFF.

Written as DNA, the CDR3 is TGTGCCAGCAGTTATGAACAGGAGAATTCACCCCTCCACTTT. As protein: CASSYEQENSPLHF. This sequence joins TRBV2 and TRBJ1-6; possibly TRBD1 for D (5 bases). CDR3 length: 14 amino acids. V dropped 5 bases and J dropped 7 bases, with 12 bases sitting between them. Per germline, CDR1 SNHLY and CDR2 FYNNEI. Full variable domain (remainder filled in from reference TRBV2 and TRBJ1-6): EPEVTQTPSHQVTQMGQEVILRCVPISNHLYFYWYRQILGQKVEFLVSFYNNEISEKSEIFDDQFSVERPDGSNFTLKIRSTKLEDSAMYFCASSYEQENSPLHFGNGTRLTVT.

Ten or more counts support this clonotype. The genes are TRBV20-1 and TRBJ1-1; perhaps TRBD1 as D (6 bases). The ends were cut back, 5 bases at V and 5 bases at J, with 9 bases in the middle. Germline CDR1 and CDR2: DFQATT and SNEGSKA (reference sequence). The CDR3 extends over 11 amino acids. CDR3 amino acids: CSAEGGTEAFF. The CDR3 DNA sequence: TGCAGTGCTGAGGGGGGGACTGAAGCTTTCTTT.

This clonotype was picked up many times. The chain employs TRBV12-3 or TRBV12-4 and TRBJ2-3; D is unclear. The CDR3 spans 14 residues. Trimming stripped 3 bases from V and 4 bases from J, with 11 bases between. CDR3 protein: CASSFRGPADTQYF. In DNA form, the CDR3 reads TGTGCCAGCAGTTTTAGAGGCCCCGCAGATACGCAGTATTTT.

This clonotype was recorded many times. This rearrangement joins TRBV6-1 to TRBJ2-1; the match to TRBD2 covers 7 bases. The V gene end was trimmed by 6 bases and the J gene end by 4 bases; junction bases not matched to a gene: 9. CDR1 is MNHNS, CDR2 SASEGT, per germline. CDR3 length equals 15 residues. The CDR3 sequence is CASRDWEGLYNEQFF. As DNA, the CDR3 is TGTGCCAGCAGGGACTGGGAGGGACTTTACAATGAGCAGTTCTTC.

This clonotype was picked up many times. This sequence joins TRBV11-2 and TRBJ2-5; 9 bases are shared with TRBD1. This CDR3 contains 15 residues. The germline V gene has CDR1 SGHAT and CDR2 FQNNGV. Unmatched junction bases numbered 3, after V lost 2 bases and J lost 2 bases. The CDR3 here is CASSLSTGGQETQYF. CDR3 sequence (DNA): TGTGCCAGCAGCTTATCGACAGGGGGTCAAGAGACCCAGTACTTC.

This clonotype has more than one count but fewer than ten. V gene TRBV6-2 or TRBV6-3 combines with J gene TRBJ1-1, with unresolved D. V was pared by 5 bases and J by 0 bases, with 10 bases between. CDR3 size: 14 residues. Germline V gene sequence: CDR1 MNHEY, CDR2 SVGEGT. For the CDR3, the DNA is TGTGCCAGCAGTGAGCCAGCTCTGAACACTGAAGCTTTCTTT. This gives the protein CASSEPALNTEAFF.